The 30 T cell receptor beta chains below all came from one sample that was sequenced in a study of human T cells and chemical hapten exposure. Specified time point: patch test 2, 6 weeks after DPC sensitization. As to treatment: therapeutic diphenylcyclopropenone sensitization with weekly scalp DPC. Via MiXCR, TCRdb re-called the RACE reads, giving one row per CDR3 protein. The table lists under 450,000 distinct CDR3 sequences, about 6% of them singletons. The specimen comprised whole blood, sampled in connection with sensitization to the hapten diphenylcyclopropenone (DPC). The receptor source for this set is a woman between 18 and 29 years old with alopecia areata. Some clones in this sample may be carry-over from other donors' samples.

The rearrangement joins TRBV12-3 or TRBV12-4 to TRBJ2-2; D may be TRBD2 (5 bases). The CDR3 spans 15 residues. V was trimmed by 6 bases and J by 5 bases, leaving 16 bases between them. The CDR3 loop reads CASRGHTPGTGELFF. The DNA of the CDR3 is TGTGCCAGCAGGGGCCACACTCCGGGGACCGGGGAGCTGTTTTTT.

Many counts were recorded for this clonotype. The chain couples TRBV4-1 to TRBJ2-5, with D perhaps TRBD1 (5 bases). Germline-derived CDR1 and CDR2 are MGHRA and YSYEKL. The V and J ends lost 1 base and 1 base respectively, with 10 bases between them. The CDR3 covers 15 residues. The CDR3 here is CASSQAEQVQETQYF. The CDR3 nucleotides are TGCGCCAGCAGCCAAGCCGAACAGGTCCAAGAGACCCAGTACTTC.

This clonotype showed up just a few times. The chain links TRBV28 to TRBJ1-2; D not certain. Germline values: CDR1 MDHEN, CDR2 SYDVKM. Trimming shortened V by 3 bases and J by 2 bases, and 13 bases separated the two germline ends. The CDR3 is 15 residues long. Here the CDR3 reads CASSLGPLTNYGYTF. The CDR3 DNA is TGTGCCAGCAGTTTGGGTCCGCTGACCAACTATGGCTACACCTTC.

In its sample, this clonotype was seen a few times. The chain links TRBV20-1 to TRBJ2-3; a weak D match, TRBD2 (6 bases). Trimming pared 6 bases from V and 2 bases from J, leaving 18 bases between. The CDR3 runs 15 residues. Germline CDR1 reads DFQATT; CDR2 reads SNEGSKA (reference sequence). The CDR3 bases are TGCAGTGCGACACTAGCCCTCTCCCCCACAGATACGCAGTATTTT. This gives the protein CSATLALSPTDTQYF.

In this sample, this clonotype turned up a few times. This chain links TRBV7-2 with TRBJ2-3; 11 bases are shared with TRBD2. This CDR3 has 16 residues. Germline CDR1 SGHTA, CDR2 FQGNSA. V was clipped by 4 bases and J by 1 base; unmatched bases: 4. CDR3 protein: CASSSLAGARTDTQYF. The CDR3 DNA is TGTGCCAGCAGCTCACTAGCGGGGGCACGCACAGATACGCAGTATTTT.

This clonotype was found a few times. This chain uses TRBV29-1 with TRBJ2-3, with D possibly being TRBD1 (5 bases). The length of the CDR3 is 13 residues. Germline assignment: CDR1 SQVTM and CDR2 ANQGSEA. V was clipped by 5 bases and J by 4 bases, with 13 bases between them. The CDR3 loop is CSVQGQTADTQYF. In DNA, the CDR3 is TGCAGCGTTCAGGGTCAGACCGCAGATACGCAGTATTTT.

This chain uses TRBV12-3 or TRBV12-4 with TRBJ2-5, with 8 positions matching TRBD1. CDR3 length: 14 amino acids. Trimming at V came to 7 bases and at J to 4 bases, leaving 8 bases not matched to a gene. This CDR3 reads CASTRTGSRETQYF. The DNA of the CDR3 is TGTGCCAGCACTAGGACAGGGTCGAGAGAGACCCAGTACTTC.

This clonotype was picked up many times. This chain uses TRBV7-9 with TRBJ1-1; no firm D call. Trimming took off 5 bases at V and 4 bases at J, with 14 bases between the two ends. The CDR3 is made up of 14 amino acids. Per the germline V gene, CDR1 is SEHNR and CDR2 is FQNEAQ (reference sequence). The CDR3 loop is CASSPRAWGTEAFF. The CDR3 DNA is TGTGCCAGCAGCCCTCGAGCCTGGGGCACTGAAGCTTTCTTT.

This clonotype was seen a handful of times. This chain joins TRBV11-2 and TRBJ1-2; D might be TRBD1 (6 bases). Germline V gives CDR1 SGHAT, CDR2 FQNNGV. CDR3 length: 16 amino acids. V was cut by 5 bases and J by 4 bases, with 20 bases left in between. The chain's CDR3 is CASSIGPGQTAYGYTF. The CDR3 DNA reads as TGTGCCAGCAGCATCGGGCCAGGACAGACAGCCTATGGCTACACCTTC. The full variable domain, its missing parts supplied by reference TRBV11-2 and TRBJ1-2, is EAGVAQSPRYKIIEKRQSVAFWCNPISGHATLYWYQQILGQGPKLLIQFQNNGVVDDSQLPKDRFSAERLKGVDSTLKIQPAKLEDSAVYLCASSIGPGQTAYGYTFGSGTRLTVV.

This clonotype was detected a few times. The chain employs TRBV5-8 and TRBJ2-7; possibly TRBD1 for D (6 bases). The germline gives CDR1 SGHTS, CDR2 YDEGEE. V was shortened by 7 bases and J by 7 bases, with 15 bases between the two germline ends. There are 12 residues in the CDR3. CDR3 amino acids: CASQTGPGEQYF. Here the CDR3 DNA reads TGTGCCAGCCAGACAGGCCCGGGGGAGCAGTACTTC.

This clonotype was counted a few times. V and J are TRBV13 and TRBJ1-1; a weak D match, TRBD1 (5 bases). Germline V gene data show CDR1 as PRHDT and CDR2 as FYEKMQ (reference sequence). Trimming took off 7 bases at V and 7 bases at J, with 13 bases between the two ends. The CDR3 length is 12 residues. CDR3 protein: CASTKGEVEAFF. CDR3 DNA: TGTGCCAGCACTAAAGGGGAAGTTGAAGCTTTCTTT.

V gene TRBV13 combines with J gene TRBJ2-7, with 14 bases fitting TRBD2. Germline V CDR1 and CDR2: PRHDT, FYEKMQ (reference sequence). This CDR3 has 16 amino acids. The V gene end was trimmed by 4 bases and the J gene end by 5 bases; junction bases not matched to a gene: 7. The CDR3 loop is CASSSWTSGGPNEQYF. In nucleotides, the CDR3 is TGTGCCAGCAGCTCTTGGACTAGCGGGGGGCCCAACGAGCAGTACTTC.

This clonotype was recorded many times. The chain employs TRBV7-2 and TRBJ1-6; no reliable D call. The CDR3 contains 13 residues. V lost 5 bases, J lost 6 bases, and 8 bases lay in between. Germline lookup yields CDR1 SGHTA and CDR2 FQGNSA. The CDR3 loop is CASSPRFNSPLHF. As DNA, the CDR3 is TGTGCCAGCAGCCCGCGGTTTAATTCACCCCTCCACTTT.

In its sample, this clonotype was seen many times. The J gene is TRBJ2-3, the V gene TRBV7-8; 9 nucleotides line up with TRBD2. CDR3 length: 14 amino acids. Trimming at V came to 3 bases and at J to 4 bases, leaving 2 bases not matched to a gene. Germline V gene lookup returns CDR1 SGHVS and CDR2 FQNEAQ. The CDR3 protein is CASSLGLAPDTQYF. In DNA form, the CDR3 reads TGTGCCAGCAGCTTGGGACTAGCCCCAGATACGCAGTATTTT.

This clonotype was picked up many times. The V call is TRBV20-1, the J call TRBJ1-2; 10 bases align to TRBD1. V trimming: 2 bases; J trimming: 2 bases; junction bases outside the gene matches: 8. The CDR3 totals 16 residues. Germline loops: CDR1 DFQATT, CDR2 SNEGSKA (reference sequence). CDR3 sequence (DNA): TGCAGTGCTAGATCCGGACAGGGGGGTAGGAACTATGGCTACACCTTC. It encodes CSARSGQGGRNYGYTF.

The sample holds a few counts of this clonotype. The CDR3 loop reads CSARDRLVGTDTQYF. The CDR3 DNA is TGCAGTGCTAGAGATAGGCTAGTCGGCACAGATACGCAGTATTTT. This rearrangement joins TRBV20-1 to TRBJ2-3; D unclear. The CDR3 loop spans 15 amino acids. Germline CDR1 is DFQATT and CDR2 is SNEGSKA (reference sequence). Trimming shortened V by 0 bases and J by 1 base, and 11 bases separated the two germline ends.

The chain is built from TRBV5-6 and TRBJ2-2; D unclear. This CDR3 has 15 residues. The V end lost 2 bases, the J end lost 0 bases, and 8 bases lay between the germline ends. CDR1 and CDR2 (germline): SGHDT, YYEEEE. This CDR3 reads CASSFFPPNTGELFF. CDR3 in DNA: TGTGCCAGCAGCTTTTTCCCCCCGAACACCGGGGAGCTGTTTTTT.

The J gene is TRBJ2-7, the V gene TRBV7-9, with 12 bases matching TRBD2. The germline V gene has CDR1 SEHNR and CDR2 FQNEAQ (reference sequence). This CDR3 comprises 16 residues. Trimming at V came to 5 bases and at J to 6 bases, leaving 11 bases not matched to a gene. Here the CDR3 DNA reads TGTGCCAGCAGCCTCCGGACTAGCGGGGTCCCTGGCGAGCAGTACTTC. Translating it yields CASSLRTSGVPGEQYF.

The sample holds a few counts of this clonotype. The genes are TRBV4-2 and TRBJ2-3; 8 positions match TRBD2. Germline V gene lookup returns CDR1 LGHNA and CDR2 YNFKEQ. The length of the CDR3 is 15 residues. After removal of 1 base from V and 3 bases from J, the junction contained 3 bases not matched to a gene. The CDR3, as DNA: TGTGCCAGCAGCCAAGCGGGAGGGGAAACAGATACGCAGTATTTT. It yields the protein CASSQAGGETDTQYF.

This clonotype occurred a few times. The chain has TRBV7-8 and TRBJ1-4, with D hard to call. Germline values: CDR1 SGHVS, CDR2 FQNEAQ. V was pared by 5 bases and J by 4 bases, with 11 bases between. This CDR3 is 14 amino acids long. The CDR3 reads CASSQDRLNEKLFF. The DNA of the CDR3 is TGTGCCAGCAGCCAGGACCGGCTTAATGAAAAACTGTTTTTT.

This clonotype was recorded at least ten times. The chain has TRBV9 and TRBJ1-1; D is unclear. The CDR3 loop spans 14 amino acids. V was trimmed by 3 bases and J by 6 bases, leaving 15 bases between them. CDR1 and CDR2 from the germline V gene are SGDLS and YYNGEE. This CDR3 is CASSGVGVWAEAFF. Written as DNA, the CDR3 is TGTGCCAGCAGCGGCGTTGGGGTGTGGGCTGAAGCTTTCTTT. Looking up the rest from reference TRBV9 and TRBJ1-1 gives the full variable domain: DSGVTQTPKHLITATGQRVTLRCSPRSGDLSVYWYQQSLDQGLQFLIQYYNGEERAKGNILERFSAQQFPDLHSELNLSSLELGDSALYFCASSGVGVWAEAFFGQGTRLTVV.

This clonotype was counted many times. V and J are TRBV3-1 and TRBJ1-6, with D tentatively TRBD1 (5 bases). This CDR3 has 13 amino acids. Trimming took off 8 bases at V and 8 bases at J, with 13 bases between the two ends. Germline CDR1 reads LGHDT; CDR2 reads YNNKEL (reference sequence). The DNA of the CDR3 is TGTGCCAGCCGACGGGGGGAGGATTCACCCCTCCACTTT. Its protein product is CASRRGEDSPLHF. Full variable domain (outside the CDR3, taken from reference TRBV3-1 and TRBJ1-6): DTAVSQTPKYLVTQMGNDKSIKCEQNLGHDTMYWYKQDSKKFLKIMFSYNNKELIINETVPNRFSPKSPDKAHLNLHINSLELGDSAVYFCASRRGEDSPLHFGNGTRLTVT.

The chain has TRBV5-4 and TRBJ2-3; D assignment may be TRBD1 or TRBD2 (5 bases each). This CDR3 region has 16 residues. Germline values: CDR1 SGHNT, CDR2 YYREEE (reference sequence). The ends were cut back, 0 bases at V and 3 bases at J, with 14 bases in the middle. The CDR3 sequence is CASSLGGRSRTDTQYF. CDR3 coding DNA: TGTGCCAGCAGCTTGGGGGGACGTAGTAGAACAGATACGCAGTATTTT.

The chain is built from TRBV6-5 and TRBJ2-3, with 8 bases aligning to TRBD2. Germline V gene sequence: CDR1 MNHEY, CDR2 SVGAGI. This CDR3 is 12 amino acids long. With 8 bases clipped from V and 4 bases from J, the junction kept 2 bases outside the gene matches. CDR3 sequence: CASGRGADTQYF. CDR3 sequence (DNA): TGTGCCAGCGGGCGGGGGGCAGATACGCAGTATTTT.

This clonotype appeared many times. The rearrangement joins TRBV11-2 to TRBJ1-6, with D possibly being TRBD1 (5 bases). Trimming removed 4 bases from V and 2 bases from J, with 9 bases in between. CDR3 length equals 15 residues. The germline V gene encodes CDR1 SGHAT and CDR2 FQNNGV. The CDR3 DNA is TGTGCCAGCAGCTCCCAGGGACCCTATAATTCACCCCTCCACTTT. Translating it yields CASSSQGPYNSPLHF.

This clonotype has a handful of counts. V usage is TRBV5-1 and J usage is TRBJ2-3, with no clear D. The germline CDR1 and CDR2 sequences are SGHRS and YFSETQ. The CDR3 runs to 12 residues. V was shortened by 4 bases and J by 6 bases, with 9 bases between the two germline ends. The CDR3 sequence is CASSPDLDTQYF. The CDR3 DNA reads as TGCGCCAGCAGCCCGGATCTGGATACGCAGTATTTT.

This clonotype was picked up many times. This sequence joins TRBV6-5 and TRBJ1-6; TRBD1 matches at 7 bases. Per germline, CDR1 MNHEY and CDR2 SVGAGI. With 0 bases clipped from V and 7 bases from J, the junction kept 12 bases outside the gene matches. The CDR3 runs to 18 residues. The CDR3 is CASSYSESLGGSNSPLHF. The CDR3 DNA follows: TGTGCCAGCAGTTACTCGGAGAGCTTAGGGGGCTCGAATTCACCCCTCCACTTT.

Ten or more counts support this clonotype. The chain links TRBV6-5 to TRBJ1-2; D not certain. Germline assignment: CDR1 MNHEY and CDR2 SVGAGI. The germline V and J ends were trimmed by 6 bases and 5 bases, with 16 bases remaining between them. The CDR3 totals 14 residues. CDR3 amino acids: CASSPKMVGYGYTF. DNA of the CDR3: TGTGCCAGCAGCCCTAAAATGGTTGGGTATGGCTACACCTTC.

This clonotype was counted many times. This rearrangement joins TRBV20-1 to TRBJ1-5; D is possibly TRBD1 (5 bases). The CDR3 spans 14 residues. CDR1 and CDR2 (germline): DFQATT, SNEGSKA (reference sequence). Deletions cut 0 bases from V and 6 bases from J, with 12 bases between. The CDR3 spells CSARDGGSPQPQHF. CDR3 DNA sequence: TGCAGTGCTAGAGATGGGGGGTCCCCTCAGCCCCAGCATTTT.

This clonotype was counted only a few times. The chain carries TRBV2 and TRBJ2-3, with TRBD1 matching over 7 bases. J was trimmed by 2 bases and V by 4 bases; bases with no gene match: 6. CDR1 SNHLY and CDR2 FYNNEI come from the germline V gene. This CDR3 has 15 amino acids. The CDR3 reads CASSGRTGPTDTQYF. The CDR3 DNA follows: TGTGCCAGCAGTGGCCGGACAGGTCCCACAGATACGCAGTATTTT.